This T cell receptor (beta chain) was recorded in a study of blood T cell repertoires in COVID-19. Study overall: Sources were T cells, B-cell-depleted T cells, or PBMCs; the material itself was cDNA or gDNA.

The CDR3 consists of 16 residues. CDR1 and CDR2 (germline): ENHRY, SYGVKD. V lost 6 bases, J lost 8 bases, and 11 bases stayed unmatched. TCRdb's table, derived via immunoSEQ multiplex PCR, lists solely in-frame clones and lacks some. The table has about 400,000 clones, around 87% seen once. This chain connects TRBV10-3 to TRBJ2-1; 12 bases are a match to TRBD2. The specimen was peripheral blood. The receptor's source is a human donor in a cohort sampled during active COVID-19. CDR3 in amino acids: CAISPSGLAGGDEQFF. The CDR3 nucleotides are TGTGCCATCAGCCCGTCGGGGCTAGCGGGGGGGGATGAGCAGTTCTTC.